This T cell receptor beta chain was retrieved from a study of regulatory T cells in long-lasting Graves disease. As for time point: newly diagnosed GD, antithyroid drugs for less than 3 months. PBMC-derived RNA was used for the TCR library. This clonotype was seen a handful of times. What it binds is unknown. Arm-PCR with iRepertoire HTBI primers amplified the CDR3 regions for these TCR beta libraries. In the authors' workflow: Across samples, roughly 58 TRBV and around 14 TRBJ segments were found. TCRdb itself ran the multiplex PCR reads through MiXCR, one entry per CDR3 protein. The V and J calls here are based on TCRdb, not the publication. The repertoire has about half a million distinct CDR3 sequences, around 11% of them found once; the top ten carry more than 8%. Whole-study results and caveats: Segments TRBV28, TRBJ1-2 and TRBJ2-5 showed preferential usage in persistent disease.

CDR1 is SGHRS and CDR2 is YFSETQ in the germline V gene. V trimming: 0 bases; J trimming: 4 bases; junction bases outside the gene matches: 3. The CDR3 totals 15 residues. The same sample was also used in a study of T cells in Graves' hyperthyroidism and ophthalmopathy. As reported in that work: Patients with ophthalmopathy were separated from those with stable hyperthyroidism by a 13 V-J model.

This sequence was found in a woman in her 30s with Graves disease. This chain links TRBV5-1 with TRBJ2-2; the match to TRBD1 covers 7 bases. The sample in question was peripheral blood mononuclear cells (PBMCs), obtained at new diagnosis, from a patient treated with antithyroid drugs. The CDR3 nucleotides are TGCGCCAGCAGCTTGGGAGACAGGGCCACCGGGGAGCTGTTTTTT. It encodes CASSLGDRATGELFF.